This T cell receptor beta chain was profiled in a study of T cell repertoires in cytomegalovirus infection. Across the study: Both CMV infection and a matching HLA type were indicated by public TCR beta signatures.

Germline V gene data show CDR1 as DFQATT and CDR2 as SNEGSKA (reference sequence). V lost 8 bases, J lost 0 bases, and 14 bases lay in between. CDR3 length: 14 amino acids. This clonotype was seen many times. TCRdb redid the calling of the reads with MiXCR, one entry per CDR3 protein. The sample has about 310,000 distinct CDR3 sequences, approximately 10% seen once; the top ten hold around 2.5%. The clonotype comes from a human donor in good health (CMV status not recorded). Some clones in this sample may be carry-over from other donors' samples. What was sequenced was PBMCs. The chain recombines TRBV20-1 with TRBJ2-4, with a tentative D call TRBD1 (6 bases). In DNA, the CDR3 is TGCAGTCAACCCGGGACATTAGCCAAAAACATTCAGTACTTC. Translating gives CSQPGTLAKNIQYF.